The subject of this entry is one TCR beta chain. Antigen unknown. The data originate from a study of cytomegalovirus exposure and HLA in healthy donors. The overall study: A later analysis reported the same platform for the 100 to 150 validation repertoires and the roughly 670 first-cohort repertoires.

Assay: immunoSEQ multiplex PCR; the TCRdb copy retains only in-frame clones and omits some. This sample yields approximately 270,000 clones, of which approximately 83% are seen a single time; about 1% belongs to the top ten. The germline CDR1 and CDR2 sequences are SGHNT and YYREEE (reference sequence). V was shortened by 1 base and J by 0 bases, with 5 bases between the two germline ends. CDR3 length: 14 residues. General study results and limits: Cytomegalovirus status, reportedly, was diagnosed with high specificity and sensitivity by the classifier.

The gene calls are TRBV5-4 and TRBJ1-3; D not resolved. This sequence was found in a woman aged 18-29 years in good health and CMV-seronegative. Sequencing used PBMCs. In DNA form, the CDR3 reads TGTGCCAGCAGCTTGAGAGACTCTGGAAACACCATATATTTT. Its protein product is CASSLRDSGNTIYF. Complete variable domain (other parts from reference TRBV5-4 and TRBJ1-3): ETGVTQSPTHLIKTRGQQVTLRCSSQSGHNTVSWYQQALGQGPQFIFQYYREEENGRGNFPPRFSGLQFPNYSSELNVNALELDDSALYLCASSLRDSGNTIYFGEGSWLTVV.